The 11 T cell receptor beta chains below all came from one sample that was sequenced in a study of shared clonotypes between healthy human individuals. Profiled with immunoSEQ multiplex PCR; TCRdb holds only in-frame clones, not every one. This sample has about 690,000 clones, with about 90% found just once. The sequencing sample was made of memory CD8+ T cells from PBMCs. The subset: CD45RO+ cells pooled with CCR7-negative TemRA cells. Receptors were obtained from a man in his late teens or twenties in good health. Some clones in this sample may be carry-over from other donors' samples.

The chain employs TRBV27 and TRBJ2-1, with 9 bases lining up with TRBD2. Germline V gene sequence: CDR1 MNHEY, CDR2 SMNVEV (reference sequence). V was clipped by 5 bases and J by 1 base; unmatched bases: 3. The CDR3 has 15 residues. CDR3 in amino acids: CASSMLAGSYNEQFF. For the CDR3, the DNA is TGTGCCAGCAGTATGCTAGCGGGGTCCTACAATGAGCAGTTCTTC.

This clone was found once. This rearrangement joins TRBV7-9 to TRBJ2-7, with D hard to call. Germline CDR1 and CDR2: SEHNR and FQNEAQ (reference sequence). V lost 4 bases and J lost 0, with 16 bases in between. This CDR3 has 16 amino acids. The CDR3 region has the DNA TGTGCCAGCAGCTCCCACCCCGTGGGAAGCTCCTACGAGCAGTACTTC. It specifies CASSSHPVGSSYEQYF.

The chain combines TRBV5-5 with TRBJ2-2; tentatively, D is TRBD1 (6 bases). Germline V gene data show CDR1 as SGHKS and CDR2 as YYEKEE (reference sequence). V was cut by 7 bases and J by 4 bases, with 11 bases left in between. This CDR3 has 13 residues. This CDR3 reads CASSEGGTGELFF. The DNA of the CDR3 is TGTGCCAGCTCCGAAGGGGGCACCGGGGAGCTGTTTTTT.

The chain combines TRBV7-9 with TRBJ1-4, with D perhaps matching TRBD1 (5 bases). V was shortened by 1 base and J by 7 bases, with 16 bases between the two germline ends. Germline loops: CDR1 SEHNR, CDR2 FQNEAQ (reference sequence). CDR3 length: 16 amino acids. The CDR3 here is CASSLGSGTPREKLFF. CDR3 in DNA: TGTGCCAGCAGCTTAGGATCCGGGACGCCCCGTGAAAAACTGTTTTTT.

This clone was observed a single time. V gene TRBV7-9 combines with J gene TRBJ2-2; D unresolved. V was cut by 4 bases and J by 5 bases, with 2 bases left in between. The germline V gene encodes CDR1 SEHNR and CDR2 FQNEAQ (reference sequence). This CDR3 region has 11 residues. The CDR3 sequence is CASSWTGELFF. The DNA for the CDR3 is TGTGCCAGCAGCTGGACCGGGGAGCTGTTTTTT. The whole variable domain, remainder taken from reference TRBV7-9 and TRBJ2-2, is DTGVSQNPRHKITKRGQNVTFRCDPISEHNRLYWYRQTLGQGPEFLTYFQNEAQLEKSRLLSDRFSAERPKGSFSTLEIQRTEQGDSAMYLCASSWTGELFFGEGSRLTVL.

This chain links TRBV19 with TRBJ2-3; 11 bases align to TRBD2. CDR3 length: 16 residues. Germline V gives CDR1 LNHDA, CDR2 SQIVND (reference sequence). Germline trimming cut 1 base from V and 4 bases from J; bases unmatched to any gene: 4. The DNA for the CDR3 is TGTGCCAGTAGTATAGTTACTAGCGGGAGTTCAGATACGCAGTATTTT. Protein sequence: CASSIVTSGSSDTQYF.

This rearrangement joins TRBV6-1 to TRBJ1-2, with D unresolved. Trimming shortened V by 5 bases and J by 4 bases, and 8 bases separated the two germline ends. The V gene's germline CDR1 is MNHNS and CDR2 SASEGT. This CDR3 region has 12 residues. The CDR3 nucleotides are TGTGCCAGCAGTCCGCCCGGCTATGGCTACACCTTC. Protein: CASSPPGYGYTF.

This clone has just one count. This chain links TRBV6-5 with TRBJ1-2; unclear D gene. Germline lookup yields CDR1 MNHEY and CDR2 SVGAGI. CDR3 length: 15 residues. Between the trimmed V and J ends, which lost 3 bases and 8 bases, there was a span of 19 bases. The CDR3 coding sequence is TGTGCCAGCAGTTATTCTGCCGGCTACTCAAGGGGCTACACCTTC. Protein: CASSYSAGYSRGYTF.

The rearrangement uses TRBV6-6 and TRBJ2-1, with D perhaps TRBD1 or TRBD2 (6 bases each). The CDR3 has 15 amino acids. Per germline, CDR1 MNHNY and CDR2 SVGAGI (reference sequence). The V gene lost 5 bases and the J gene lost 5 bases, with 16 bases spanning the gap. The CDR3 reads CASSSGGGRDNEQFF. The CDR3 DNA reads TGTGCCAGCAGTAGTGGAGGGGGTCGGGACAATGAGCAGTTCTTC.

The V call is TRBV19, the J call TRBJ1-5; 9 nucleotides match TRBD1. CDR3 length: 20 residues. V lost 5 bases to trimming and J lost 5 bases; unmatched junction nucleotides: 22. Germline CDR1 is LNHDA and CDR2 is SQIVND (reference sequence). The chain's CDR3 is CASSLLGGAYRTGAYQPQHF. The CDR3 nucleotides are TGTGCCAGTAGTTTATTGGGGGGTGCCTACCGGACAGGGGCCTATCAGCCCCAGCATTTT.

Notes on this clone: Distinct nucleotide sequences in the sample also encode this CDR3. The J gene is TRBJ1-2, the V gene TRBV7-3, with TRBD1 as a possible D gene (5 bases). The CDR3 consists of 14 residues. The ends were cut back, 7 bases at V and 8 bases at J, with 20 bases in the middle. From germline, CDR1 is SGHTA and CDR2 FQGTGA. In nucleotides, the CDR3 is TGTGCCAGCAAAGGGCAACGCGGGGCGGTGGGCTACACCTTC. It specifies CASKGQRGAVGYTF.